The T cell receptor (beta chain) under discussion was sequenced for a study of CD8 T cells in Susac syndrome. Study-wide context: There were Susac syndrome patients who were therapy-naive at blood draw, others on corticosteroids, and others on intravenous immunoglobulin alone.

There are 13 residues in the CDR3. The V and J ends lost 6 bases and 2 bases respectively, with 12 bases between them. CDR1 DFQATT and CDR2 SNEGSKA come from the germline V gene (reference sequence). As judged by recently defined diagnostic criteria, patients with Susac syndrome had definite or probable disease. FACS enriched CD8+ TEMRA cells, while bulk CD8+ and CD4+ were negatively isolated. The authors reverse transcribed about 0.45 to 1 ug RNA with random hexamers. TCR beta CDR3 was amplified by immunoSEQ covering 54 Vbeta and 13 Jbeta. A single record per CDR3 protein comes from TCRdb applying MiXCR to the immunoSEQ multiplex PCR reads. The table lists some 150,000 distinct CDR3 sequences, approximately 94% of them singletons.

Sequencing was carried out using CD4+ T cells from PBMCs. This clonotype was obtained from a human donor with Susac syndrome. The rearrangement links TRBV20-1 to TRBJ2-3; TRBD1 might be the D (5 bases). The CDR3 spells CSAPHRYTDTQYF. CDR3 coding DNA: TGCAGTGCCCCTCACAGGTACACAGATACGCAGTATTTT.